These 20 T cell receptor beta chains came from one sample sequenced in a study of blood T cell repertoires in COVID-19. The assay was immunoSEQ multiplex PCR, and TCRdb's table has in-frame clones only and misses some. The sample records 150,000 to 200,000 clones, around 73% being singletons. Sample: PBMCs or T cells enriched from blood (not recorded which). These TCRs come from a woman in her forties or fifties who had recovered from COVID-19.

The CDR3 loop is CASSGRLAGNYNEQFF. CDR3 DNA: TGCGCCAGCAGCGGTCGGCTAGCGGGTAACTACAATGAGCAGTTCTTC. The chain uses TRBV4-1 and TRBJ2-1, with 8 nucleotides matching TRBD2. Germline CDR1 is MGHRA and CDR2 is YSYEKL. V lost 5 bases and J lost 3; bases outside the gene matches: 9. The CDR3 totals 16 residues.

This rearrangement joins TRBV14 to TRBJ2-2; D is unresolved. Looked up from germline, CDR1 is SGHDN and CDR2 is FVKESK. The CDR3 is 14 residues long. V shed 0 bases and J shed 7 bases, with 9 bases lying between them. The chain's CDR3 is CASSQDMGYGELFF. The CDR3 nucleotides are TGTGCCAGCAGCCAAGATATGGGCTACGGGGAGCTGTTTTTT.

The gene calls are TRBV7-6 and TRBJ1-5; weak D call: TRBD1 (6 bases). The CDR3 spans 15 residues. Trimming removed 1 base from V and 7 bases from J, with 14 bases in between. CDR1 SGHVS and CDR2 FNYEAQ come from the germline V gene. The CDR3 protein is CASSLGGGLPQPQHF. The CDR3 DNA reads as TGTGCCAGCAGCTTAGGGGGGGGGCTACCACAGCCCCAGCATTTT. The variable domain in full, with the rest retrieved from reference TRBV7-6 and TRBJ1-5, is GAGVSQSPRYKVTKRGQDVALRCDPISGHVSLYWYRQALGQGPEFLTYFNYEAQQDKSGLPNDRFSAERPEGSISTLTIQRTEQRDSAMYRCASSLGGGLPQPQHFGDGTRLSIL.

This chain uses TRBV19 with TRBJ1-5; D possibly corresponds to TRBD1 (6 bases). Trimming took 3 bases from V and 4 from J, leaving 19 bases between them. From germline, CDR1 is LNHDA and CDR2 SQIVND (reference sequence). The CDR3 totals 17 residues. CDR3 in DNA: TGTGCCAGTAGTATCGGCGACAGGCTTCAGGGGAATCAGCCCCAGCATTTT. Encoded protein: CASSIGDRLQGNQPQHF.

Only one count was recorded for this clone. This rearrangement joins TRBV25-1 to TRBJ2-2; D is perhaps TRBD1 (5 bases). In germline, CDR1 is MGHDK, CDR2 SYGVNS. This CDR3 has 13 residues. The V and J ends lost 6 bases and 3 bases respectively, with 8 bases between them. The CDR3 sequence: CASRGRDTGELFF. CDR3 in DNA: TGTGCCAGCAGGGGGCGCGACACCGGGGAGCTGTTTTTT.

CDR3 sequence: CATTRDLTSGWPQHF. As DNA, the CDR3 is TGTGCCACCACCAGGGATTTAACTTCGGGTTGGCCCCAGCATTTT. The chain carries TRBV15 and TRBJ1-5; D possibly corresponds to TRBD1 (5 bases). Germline V gives CDR1 LNHNV, CDR2 YYDKDF (reference sequence). V was shortened by 7 bases and J by 9 bases, with 22 bases between the two germline ends. This CDR3 has 15 residues.

CDR3 sequence reads: CASSLMERGYTF. The CDR3, as DNA: TGTGCCAGCAGTTTAATGGAGAGAGGCTACACCTTC. The chain combines TRBV12-3 or TRBV12-4 with TRBJ1-2; D ambiguous. There are 12 residues in the CDR3. V lost 2 bases and J lost 8, with 9 bases in between.

The chain joins TRBV3-1 (or the pseudogene TRBV3-2) to TRBJ2-5; 11 bases line up with TRBD2. V gave up 4 bases and J gave up 4 bases; unmatched junction bases: 11. The germline gives CDR1 LGHDT, CDR2 YNNKEL (reference sequence). The CDR3 has 17 residues. The CDR3 DNA reads TGTGCCAGCAGCCTCACGCGAGGTAGCGGGAGGGCAGAGACCCAGTACTTC. Amino acid sequence: CASSLTRGSGRAETQYF.

V usage is TRBV21-1 and J usage is TRBJ2-3; the D call of TRBD2 is as the table states it, not checked on the DNA. TRBV21-1 is described as a pseudogene. This CDR3 comprises 14 residues. CDR3 in DNA: TGTGCCAGCAGCAAAAAAATTCCGGGAGGGACGCAGTATTTT. Protein: CASSKKIPGGTQYF.

The V gene is TRBV28, the J gene TRBJ1-4; D might be TRBD1 (5 bases). Per the germline V gene, CDR1 is MDHEN and CDR2 is SYDVKM. Trimming cost V 6 bases and J 5 bases, with 13 bases left between them. The CDR3 length is 14 residues. The CDR3 sequence is CASSNLGRNEKLFF. In DNA form, the CDR3 reads TGTGCCAGCAGCAATCTGGGGCGGAATGAAAAACTGTTTTTT.

V gene TRBV2 combines with J gene TRBJ1-2, with D maybe TRBD1 (5 bases). V lost 7 bases and J lost 3, with 15 bases in between. The CDR3 spans 14 residues. Germline lookup yields CDR1 SNHLY and CDR2 FYNNEI. CDR3 residues: CASTPSWGDYGYTF. The DNA for the CDR3 is TGTGCCAGCACCCCGAGTTGGGGGGACTATGGCTACACCTTC.

The chain is built from TRBV2 and TRBJ1-5, with 7 nucleotides matching TRBD1. This CDR3 has 15 amino acids. V was clipped by 1 base and J by 1 base; unmatched bases: 1. Germline V CDR1 and CDR2: SNHLY, FYNNEI. CDR3 region: CASSEEGGSNQPQHF. The CDR3 DNA follows: TGTGCCAGCAGTGAAGAAGGGGGCAGCAATCAGCCCCAGCATTTT.

The chain combines TRBV6-5 with TRBJ2-3; D not certain. The CDR3 has 12 amino acids. V lost 6 bases to trimming and J lost 3 bases, with 7 bases between them. Germline CDR1 MNHEY, CDR2 SVGAGI. The chain's CDR3 is CASRATTDTQYF. The CDR3 DNA reads as TGTGCCAGCAGGGCGACAACAGATACGCAGTATTTT.

V gene TRBV7-9 combines with J gene TRBJ2-1; no reliable D call. V dropped 1 base and J dropped 4 bases, with 14 bases sitting between them. Germline values: CDR1 SEHNR, CDR2 FQNEAQ (reference sequence). The CDR3 contains 16 residues. The CDR3 spells CASSLDLSSLYNEQFF. CDR3 DNA sequence: TGTGCCAGCAGCTTAGACCTTAGCTCGTTATACAATGAGCAGTTCTTC.

This clone turned up a few times. The genes are TRBV2 and TRBJ2-7, with 14 bases fitting TRBD2. Per the germline V gene, CDR1 is SNHLY and CDR2 is FYNNEI. J was trimmed by 5 bases and V by 6 bases; bases with no gene match: 12. The CDR3 sequence is 17 residues long. The CDR3 nucleotides are TGTGCCAGCAGGGGGGGACTAGCGGGAGCTGGTAGACACGAGCAGTACTTC. This sequence encodes CASRGGLAGAGRHEQYF.

This clone has only one observation. This sample also contains other DNA sequences that code for the same CDR3. The J gene is TRBJ2-7, the V gene TRBV27; no clear D. Germline V gene sequence: CDR1 MNHEY, CDR2 SMNVEV (reference sequence). V was clipped by 6 bases and J by 0 bases, with 9 bases between them. The CDR3 spans 13 residues. CDR3 sequence: CASSPPGSYEQYF. The CDR3 DNA reads as TGTGCCAGCAGCCCCCCGGGCTCCTACGAGCAGTACTTC.

The J gene is TRBJ2-2, the V gene TRBV6-5, with 13 positions matching TRBD2. The V gene's germline CDR1 is MNHEY and CDR2 SVGAGI. This CDR3 contains 15 residues. The junction had 1 base not matched to a gene; V was cut back by 6 bases and J by 3 bases. In DNA form, the CDR3 reads TGTGCCAGCAGCACTAGCGGGAGGGACACCGGGGAGCTGTTTTTT. Its translation: CASSTSGRDTGELFF.

The chain is built from TRBV7-8 and TRBJ2-5; D is ambiguous. Germline CDR1 and CDR2: SGHVS and FQNEAQ. Trimming removed 5 bases at V and 9 bases at J, with 16 bases between. The CDR3 runs 13 residues. The CDR3 spells CASSITRLGPQYF. The CDR3 DNA reads as TGTGCCAGCAGCATCACGAGACTGGGTCCCCAGTACTTC.

This clone has more than one count but fewer than ten. This chain uses TRBV28 with TRBJ2-7; TRBD2 matches at 14 bases. The CDR3 sequence is 15 residues long. Trimming took 4 bases from V and 6 from J; bases not matched to a gene: 5. Germline V lookup: CDR1 MDHEN, CDR2 SYDVKM. CDR3 nucleotide sequence: TGTGCCAGCAGTTCAGGGACTAGCGGGAGTCGCGAGCAGTACTTC. Amino acids: CASSSGTSGSREQYF.

This clone occurred once. The chain is built from TRBV7-3 and TRBJ2-3, with D possibly being TRBD2 (6 bases). V shed 5 bases and J shed 6 bases, with 9 bases lying between them. This CDR3 has 12 residues. The germline V gene encodes CDR1 SGHTA and CDR2 FQGTGA. This CDR3 reads CASSPGGDTQYF. CDR3 coding DNA: TGTGCCAGCAGCCCCGGGGGTGATACGCAGTATTTT.